This T cell receptor (beta chain) was recovered during a study of shared clonotypes between healthy human individuals. The method was immunoSEQ multiplex PCR; TCRdb's version includes in-frame clones alone and lacks a portion of them. The sample lists 400,000 to 550,000 clones; roughly 85% were seen once. The clonotype originates from a woman aged 40-49 years in good health. Some clones in this sample may be carry-over from other donors' samples. Input material: PBMCs.

In DNA, the CDR3 is TGTGCCAGCAGTGCACAAGGCTTAGGAATTAATCAGCCCCAGCATTTT. Amino acids: CASSAQGLGINQPQHF. This chain joins TRBV28 and TRBJ1-5; D is unresolved. The CDR3 contains 16 residues. The germline V gene encodes CDR1 MDHEN and CDR2 SYDVKM. The V end lost 5 bases, the J end lost 4 bases, and 18 bases lay between the germline ends. The full variable domain, rest sourced from reference TRBV28 and TRBJ1-5, is DVKVTQSSRYLVKRTGEKVFLECVQDMDHENMFWYRQDPGLGLRLIYFSYDVKMKEKGDIPEGYSVSREKKERFSLILESASTNQTSMYLCASSAQGLGINQPQHFGDGTRLSIL.